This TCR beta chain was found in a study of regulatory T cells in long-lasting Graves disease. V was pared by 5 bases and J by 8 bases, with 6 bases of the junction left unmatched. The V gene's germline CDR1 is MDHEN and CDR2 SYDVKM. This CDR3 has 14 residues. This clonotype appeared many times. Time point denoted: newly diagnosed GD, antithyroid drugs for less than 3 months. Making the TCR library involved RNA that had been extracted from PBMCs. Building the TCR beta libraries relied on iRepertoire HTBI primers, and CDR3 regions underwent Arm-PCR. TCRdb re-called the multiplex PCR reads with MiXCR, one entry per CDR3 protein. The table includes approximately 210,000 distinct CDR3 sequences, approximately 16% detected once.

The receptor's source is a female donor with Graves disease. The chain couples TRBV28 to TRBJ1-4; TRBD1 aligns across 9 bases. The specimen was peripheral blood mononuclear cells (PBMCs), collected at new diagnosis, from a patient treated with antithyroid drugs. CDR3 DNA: TGTGCCAGCAGTAACAGGGGGCTCGAGGAAAAACTGTTTTTT. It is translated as CASSNRGLEEKLFF.